This passage covers 18 T cell receptor beta chains from one sample sequenced in a study of T cells in Graves' hyperthyroidism and ophthalmopathy. Authors of the study amplified TCR beta CDR3 regions from RNA transcripts. TCR CDR3 regions were first amplified by RT-PCR with HTBI primers. TCRdb recomputed calls from the multiplex PCR reads with MiXCR, one row per CDR3 protein. Of about 840,000 distinct CDR3 sequences in the sample, roughly 40% were seen once. The sample taken for sequencing was blood. The receptors were gathered from a young man with Graves' hyperthyroidism.

The chain recombines TRBV15 with TRBJ1-5, with D possibly TRBD1 on 5 matching bases. V lost 1 base and J 4 bases, leaving 11 bases between the germline ends. Germline CDR1 is LNHNV and CDR2 is YYDKDF (reference sequence). This CDR3 region has 15 residues. The CDR3 region has the DNA TGTGCCACCAGCAGAGTCCGAGGGGCTAATCAGCCCCAGCATTTT. The encoded protein is CATSRVRGANQPQHF.

On this clonotype: This may be a read error: a much more frequent sequence differs by one nucleotide. The chain combines TRBV19 with TRBJ1-2; D is unresolved. Germline loops: CDR1 LNHDA, CDR2 SQIVND (reference sequence). The CDR3 is 13 amino acids. CDR3 bases: TGTGCCGGTAGTATAAATCGAGTCTATGGCTACACCTTC. This translates into CAGSINRVYGYTF.

This chain connects TRBV20-1 to TRBJ2-5, with 7 bases that match TRBD2. V gave up 3 bases and J gave up 4 bases; unmatched junction bases: 8. The CDR3 has 14 amino acids. Germline CDR1 is DFQATT and CDR2 is SNEGSKA (reference sequence). CDR3 sequence (DNA): TGCAGTGCTAGTAAAACTTCGGGAGGAGAGACCCAGTACTTC. Amino acids: CSASKTSGGETQYF.

This clonotype has a handful of counts. A much larger clone differs by one base, so this may be a read error. The chain couples TRBV7-2 to TRBJ1-5, with unresolved D. Germline CDR1 reads SGHTA; CDR2 reads FQGNSA. The CDR3 length is 13 residues. V shed 4 bases and J shed 6 bases, with 10 bases lying between them. The CDR3 sequence is CASSSMTRQPQHF. CDR3 nucleotides: TGTGCCAGCAGCTCAATGACCCGTCAGCCCCAGCATTTT.

The V gene is TRBV7-4, the J gene TRBJ2-6, with D perhaps matching TRBD2 (5 bases). This CDR3 spans 17 amino acids. Trimming shortened V by 5 bases and J by 0 bases, and 14 bases separated the two germline ends. CDR1 and CDR2 (germline): SGHVT, SQSDAQ. The CDR3 region is CASSQPGFSSGANVLTF. CDR3 coding DNA: TGTGCCAGCAGCCAACCGGGGTTTAGCTCTGGGGCCAACGTCCTGACTTTC.

The genes are TRBV11-2 and TRBJ2-7; 13 bases match TRBD2. Germline V gene lookup returns CDR1 SGHAT and CDR2 FQNNGV. The V gene end was trimmed by 5 bases and the J gene end by 5 bases; junction bases not matched to a gene: 6. This CDR3 is 15 amino acids long. The CDR3 reads CASSRGTSGANEQYF. The CDR3 region has the DNA TGTGCCAGCAGCCGAGGGACTAGCGGGGCGAACGAGCAGTACTTC.

V usage is TRBV7-9 and J usage is TRBJ1-6; 8 positions match TRBD1. The length of the CDR3 is 17 residues. With 1 base clipped from V and 6 bases from J, the junction kept 8 bases outside the gene matches. Germline CDR1 and CDR2: SEHNR and FQNEAQ (reference sequence). The chain's CDR3 is CASSLETGVVGNSPLHF. As DNA, the CDR3 is TGTGCCAGCAGCTTAGAGACAGGGGTCGTCGGTAATTCACCCCTCCACTTT.

This clonotype was seen only a few times. The rearrangement joins TRBV20-1 to TRBJ2-5, with 8 bases matching TRBD2. In germline, CDR1 is DFQATT, CDR2 SNEGSKA (reference sequence). V lost 6 bases, J lost 5 bases, and 17 bases stayed unmatched. The CDR3 is 16 amino acids. CDR3 in amino acids: CSADGWRGAGEETQYF. The CDR3 DNA reads as TGCAGTGCGGACGGCTGGCGGGGGGCGGGGGAGGAGACCCAGTACTTC.

This clonotype was counted only a few times. This chain joins TRBV11-2 and TRBJ2-7; D unresolved. The CDR3 sequence is 14 residues long. CDR1 and CDR2 from the germline V gene are SGHAT and FQNNGV. Trimming took 2 bases from V and 3 from J, leaving 11 bases between them. CDR3 bases: TGTGCCAGCAGCTTAAATCTTGAACGCTACGAGCAGTACTTC. Translated, it gives CASSLNLERYEQYF.

The chain employs TRBV7-2 and TRBJ1-5; D call uncertain. Germline V gene data show CDR1 as SGHTA and CDR2 as FQGNSA. There are 15 residues in the CDR3. V was trimmed by 2 bases and J by 0 bases, leaving 8 bases between them. CDR3 sequence (DNA): TGTGCCAGCAGCTTAAACAGAAATAGCAATCAGCCCCAGCATTTT. Its translation is CASSLNRNSNQPQHF. Variable domain in full (rest from reference TRBV7-2 and TRBJ1-5): GAGVSQSPSNKVTEKGKDVELRCDPISGHTALYWYRQSLGQGLEFLIYFQGNSAPDKSGLPSDRFSAERTGGSVSTLTIQRTQQEDSAVYLCASSLNRNSNQPQHFGDGTRLSIL.

Remarks on this clonotype: At one end, the junction sequence differs from germline, possibly due to a read error. This sequence joins TRBV24-1 and TRBJ1-5; D is unclear. Germline CDR1 KGHDR, CDR2 SFDVKD. This CDR3 is 14 amino acids long. CDR3 amino acids: CASSDPDGDQPQHF. CDR3 DNA sequence: TGTGCCAGCAGTGACCCCGACGGAGATCAGCCCCAGCATTTT.

This clonotype showed up just a few times. The chain combines TRBV9 with TRBJ1-5; a weak D match, TRBD1 (6 bases). The V end was cut by 0 bases, the J end by 5 bases, with 12 bases between. Per germline, CDR1 SGDLS and CDR2 YYNGEE. This CDR3 contains 15 residues. CDR3 DNA: TGTGCCAGCAGCGTAGGGGGGCTACCCCATCAGCCCCAGCATTTT. Translation: CASSVGGLPHQPQHF.

This clonotype has a single count. This chain connects TRBV15 to TRBJ1-2, with no clear D. The CDR3 is 13 amino acids. V was pared by 0 bases and J by 6 bases, with 8 bases between. Looked up from germline, CDR1 is LNHNV and CDR2 is YYDKDF (reference sequence). Here the CDR3 DNA reads TGTGCCACCAGCAGAGAGAGGCGCAATGGCTACACCTTC. This translates into CATSRERRNGYTF.

This clonotype was counted ten times or more. The chain links TRBV7-8 to TRBJ2-7; D is unresolved. CDR3 size: 14 residues. Germline loops: CDR1 SGHVS, CDR2 FQNEAQ. Trimming took off 1 base at V and 3 bases at J, with 10 bases between the two ends. This CDR3 reads CASSLGLVLYEQYF. CDR3 nucleotides: TGTGCCAGCAGCTTAGGGCTAGTGCTCTACGAGCAGTACTTC.

This clonotype appeared a few times. The chain couples TRBV9 to TRBJ2-7; possible D gene TRBD1, 6 bases. CDR1 is SGDLS, CDR2 YYNGEE, per germline. The V end was cut by 3 bases, the J end by 2 bases, with 12 bases between. The CDR3 loop spans 14 amino acids. This CDR3 is CASSASDSPYEQYF. In DNA form, the CDR3 reads TGTGCCAGCAGCGCCTCGGACAGCCCCTACGAGCAGTACTTC.

This clonotype has only one observation. V usage is TRBV4-1 and J usage is TRBJ2-5; D is tentatively TRBD1 or TRBD2 (5 bases each). The CDR3 extends over 15 amino acids. CDR1 is MGHRA and CDR2 is YSYEKL in the germline V gene. The V end lost 4 bases, the J end lost 4 bases, and 16 bases lay between the germline ends. The CDR3 spells CASSPRDVRPETQYF. The CDR3 DNA sequence: TGCGCCAGCAGCCCTCGGGACGTGAGGCCAGAGACCCAGTACTTC.

This sequence joins TRBV14 and TRBJ1-1, with D perhaps TRBD1 (5 bases). The CDR3 totals 15 residues. Germline V gives CDR1 SGHDN, CDR2 FVKESK. Trimming took off 1 base at V and 4 bases at J, with 13 bases between the two ends. This CDR3 reads CASSQGVGGGTEAFF. CDR3 DNA: TGTGCCAGCAGCCAAGGGGTGGGGGGAGGCACTGAAGCTTTCTTT.

This clonotype was counted between two and nine times. The chain links TRBV12-3 or TRBV12-4 to TRBJ1-6; a possible D gene is TRBD1 (6 bases). Trimming stripped 3 bases from V and 5 bases from J, with 11 bases between. The CDR3 covers 15 residues. CDR3 in amino acids: CASSLYRTDNSPLHF. The CDR3 nucleotides are TGTGCCAGCAGTTTGTACCGGACAGATAATTCACCCCTCCACTTT.